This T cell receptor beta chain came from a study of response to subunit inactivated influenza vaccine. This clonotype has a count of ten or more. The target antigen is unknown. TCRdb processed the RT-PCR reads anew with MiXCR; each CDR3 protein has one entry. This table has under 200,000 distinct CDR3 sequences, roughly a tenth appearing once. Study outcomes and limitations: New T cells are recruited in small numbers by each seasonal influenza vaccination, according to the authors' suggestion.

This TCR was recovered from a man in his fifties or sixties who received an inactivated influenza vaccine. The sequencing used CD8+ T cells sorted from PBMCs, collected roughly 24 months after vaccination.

CDR3 DNA sequence: TGTGCCAGCAGTTTAAACAGGGGTTACGAGCAGTACTTC. Translating gives CASSLNRGYEQYF. The chain employs TRBV12-3 or TRBV12-4 and TRBJ2-7; 7 bases are shared with TRBD1. The V and J ends lost 2 bases and 4 bases, in that order; junction bases with no gene match: 2. The CDR3 extends over 13 amino acids.